This T cell receptor beta chain was captured in a study of blood T cell repertoires in COVID-19. Profiling relied on immunoSEQ multiplex PCR, and the TCRdb table lists in-frame clones only, not all of them. Of tens of thousands of clones in the sample, about 90% were seen once. This CDR3 is built from 15 residues. The germline V gene encodes CDR1 SGHVS and CDR2 FQNEAQ. Germline trimming cut 4 bases from V and 6 bases from J; bases unmatched to any gene: 4. This TCR was recovered from a man older than 75 in a cohort sampled during active COVID-19. Source material: peripheral blood. This rearrangement joins TRBV7-8 to TRBJ1-5, with 12 bases fitting TRBD1. The CDR3 DNA follows: TGTGCCAGCAGCTACGGGACAGGGGGCGGTCAGCCCCAGCATTTT. It yields the protein CASSYGTGGGQPQHF.